The rows below give T cell receptor beta chains drawn from one sample of a study of T cell responses to AZD1222 COVID-19 vaccine. Repertoires were generated with immunoSEQ multiplex PCR, while TCRdb's copy carries only in-frame clones and drops some. Here the sample spans about 100,000 clones, 88% being singletons. The source material was peripheral blood, sampled on day 0 of AZD1222 vaccination. The receptor source for this set is an adult in good health. Both conserved end residues are part of each CDR3. The order of the fields is V gene, J gene, CDR3 length, D gene, CDR3 DNA, CDR3 protein. D genes are given only for firm matches.

>TRBV7-6|TRBJ1-4|15|TRBD1
TGTGCCAGCAGAGAAGCAGGGGGCGCAGGTGAAAAACTGTTTTTT
CASREAGGAGEKLFF
>TRBV18|TRBJ1-2|12|.
TGTGCCAGCTCACCATTAGGCGGCGGCTACACCTTC
CASSPLGGGYTF
>TRBV19|TRBJ1-1|13|.
TGTGCCAGTAGTCAGTCTAGGGACGCTGAAGCTTTCTTT
CASSQSRDAEAFF
>TRBV21-1|TRBJ1-6|15|.
TGTGCCAGCAGCAAAGGGGGGAAGCTAAAGTCACCCCTCCACTTT
CASSKGGKLKSPLHF
>TRBV3-1/TRBV3-2|TRBJ2-2|15|.
TGTGCCAGCACCCAGGTGCCGGAGGGGACCGGGGAGCTGTTTTTT
CASTQVPEGTGELFF
>TRBV19|TRBJ2-7|15|.
TGTGCCAGTAGTATAGGCGGACAGCGCTCCTACGAGCAGTACTTC
CASSIGGQRSYEQYF
>TRBV6-5|TRBJ2-7|15|TRBD1
TGTGCCAGCATGGCGGTGGTGGCAGGGGGCTACGAGCAGTACTTC
CASMAVVAGGYEQYF
>TRBV19|TRBJ2-7|15|TRBD1
TGTGCCAGTAGTATAGCGGGACAGCAGACCTACGAGCAGTACTTC
CASSIAGQQTYEQYF
>TRBV2|TRBJ1-2|14|TRBD1
TGTGCCAGCAGTGGAGGGACAGGGGCCTATGGCTACACCTTC
CASSGGTGAYGYTF
>TRBV23-1|TRBJ1-5|15|.
TGCGCCAGCAGTCTGGGGGCCTGTAGCAATCAGCCCCAGCATTTT
CASSLGACSNQPQHF
>TRBV4-2|TRBJ2-1|15|.
TGTGCCAGCAGCCAAGAAGGCGGGACCTACAATGAGCAGTTCTTC
CASSQEGGTYNEQFF